The 13 T cell receptor beta chains below come from one sample, sequenced in a study of blood T cells in healthy people across ages. Primers used in a second PCR of roughly 6 to 11 cycles were a sample-barcoded 5' primer and a J-beta primer mix. TCRdb passed the 5' RACE reads through MiXCR, listing each CDR3 protein once. Of 700,000 to 1,000,000 distinct CDR3 sequences in the sample, around 42% were seen once. The sample comprised blood. The receptors here all came from a man aged 60-69 years in good health.

CDR3 region: CSVGNRGLSTEAFF. CDR3 nucleotide sequence: TGCAGCGTTGGGAACAGGGGTTTGAGCACTGAAGCTTTCTTT. J is TRBJ1-1 and V is TRBV29-1, with 7 bases aligning to TRBD1. Germline assignment: CDR1 SQVTM and CDR2 ANQGSEA. Losses at the gene ends were 4 bases for V and 4 bases for J; bases not matched to a gene: 9. The CDR3 length is 14 residues.

This clonotype was counted a few times. DNA for the CDR3: TGTGCCAGCAGTGAGGCTAACTATGGCTACACCTTC. Translation gives CASSEANYGYTF. The chain has TRBV25-1 and TRBJ1-2; D unresolved. Germline CDR1 reads MGHDK; CDR2 reads SYGVNS. Trimming stripped 3 bases from V and 0 bases from J, with 2 bases between. The CDR3 extends over 12 amino acids.

In its sample, this clonotype was seen once. The CDR3 reads CASSQEGLRQGRTDTQYF. The CDR3 DNA reads as TGTGCCAGCAGCCAAGAGGGGTTGAGACAGGGTAGGACAGATACGCAGTATTTT. This sequence joins TRBV3-1 and TRBJ2-3; 7 bases align to TRBD1. Per germline, CDR1 LGHDT and CDR2 YNNKEL (reference sequence). The CDR3 extends over 18 amino acids. V shed 0 bases, J shed 3 bases, and the junction held 12 bases outside the gene matches.

Regarding this clonotype: Germline and junction disagree at one end, which may indicate a read error. The chain combines TRBV25-1 with TRBJ1-6, with D maybe TRBD1 (6 bases). The length of the CDR3 is 16 residues. Germline V gene data show CDR1 as MGHDK and CDR2 as SYGVNS. CDR3 amino acids: CASSGGWAGEGSPPHF. In DNA, the CDR3 is TGTGCCAGCAGTGGAGGATGGGCAGGGGAGGGATCACCCCCCCACTTT.

On this clonotype itself: The germline gene is not matched at one end of the junction; a read error may be the cause. The V and J genes are TRBV27 and TRBJ2-7; tentative D call: TRBD1 (6 bases). CDR1 is MNHEY and CDR2 is SMNVEV in the germline V gene (reference sequence). The length of the CDR3 is 17 residues. The DNA for the CDR3 is TGTGCCGGCAGCTCGTCAGGGGCGGATCGGGATGCCTACGAGCAGTACTTC. Translated: CAGSSSGADRDAYEQYF.

The chain combines TRBV13 with TRBJ1-1; 8 nucleotides agree with TRBD1. The CDR3 sequence is 15 residues long. From germline, CDR1 is PRHDT and CDR2 FYEKMQ (reference sequence). V lost 6 bases, J lost 0 bases, and 6 bases stayed unmatched. The CDR3 region is CASSGQGGMNTEAFF. DNA of the CDR3: TGTGCCAGCAGTGGACAGGGTGGGATGAACACTGAAGCTTTCTTT.

On this clonotype itself: An end of the junction differs from the germline gene, which may be a read error. The CDR3 bases are TGCGGTGCTGCGCGAGCGGGGGGCTCCTACAATGAGCAGTACTTC. Its protein is CGAARAGGSYNEQYF. V usage is TRBV20-1 and J usage is TRBJ2-1; 9 bases agree with TRBD2. The DNA end is a closer match to TRBJ2-7, so the J assignment may be wrong. This CDR3 region has 15 residues. Germline V gene sequence: CDR1 DFQATT, CDR2 SNEGSKA (reference sequence).

J is TRBJ1-2 and V is TRBV7-9; unclear D gene. The length of the CDR3 is 15 residues. Germline V gene lookup returns CDR1 SEHNR and CDR2 FQNEAQ (reference sequence). Trimming removed 1 base from V and 1 base from J, with 10 bases in between. This chain's CDR3 is CASSLGPESNYGYTF. The CDR3 nucleotides are TGTGCCAGCAGCTTAGGTCCAGAGAGTAACTATGGCTACACCTTC.

CDR3 region: CASSLDPLAGGSTCNEQFF. As DNA, the CDR3 is TGTGCCAGCAGCTTAGACCCTCTAGCGGGGGGGTCTACGTGCAATGAGCAGTTCTTC. The chain carries TRBV7-2 and TRBJ2-1, with 12 bases aligning to TRBD2. Germline CDR1 SGHTA, CDR2 FQGNSA. The CDR3 is made up of 19 amino acids. Losses at the gene ends were 1 base for V and 6 bases for J; bases not matched to a gene: 13.

This clonotype was observed a few times. This chain connects TRBV7-9 to TRBJ1-1; D is unresolved. Germline CDR1 reads SEHNR; CDR2 reads FQNEAQ (reference sequence). V was shortened by 8 bases and J by 5 bases, with 9 bases between the two germline ends. This CDR3 is 11 amino acids long. The CDR3 reads CASSKRTEAFF. The DNA for the CDR3 is TGTGCCAGCTCGAAACGGACTGAAGCTTTCTTT.

The chain uses TRBV14 and TRBJ1-2; tentatively, D is TRBD1 (5 bases). CDR3 size: 15 residues. Germline loops: CDR1 SGHDN, CDR2 FVKESK. Trimming took 1 base from V and 3 from J, leaving 12 bases between them. CDR3 DNA sequence: TGTGCCAGCAGCCAAGGGTTGGGGACCGACTATGGCTACACCTTC. Protein sequence: CASSQGLGTDYGYTF.

The chain joins TRBV20-1 to TRBJ2-1; D may correspond to TRBD1 or TRBD2 (5 bases each). The CDR3 totals 14 residues. The V gene's germline CDR1 is DFQATT and CDR2 SNEGSKA (reference sequence). V was trimmed by 6 bases and J by 5 bases, leaving 17 bases between them. The CDR3: CSALTGTPHNEQFF. In nucleotides, the CDR3 is TGCAGTGCCCTGACCGGGACCCCACACAATGAGCAGTTCTTC.

The V gene is TRBV18, the J gene TRBJ2-1; TRBD1 matches 9 bases. The V and J ends lost 6 bases and 9 bases, in that order; junction bases with no gene match: 9. This CDR3 is built from 14 residues. The germline V gene encodes CDR1 KGHSH and CDR2 LQKENI. The CDR3 reads CASSPGQGSREQFF. CDR3 in DNA: TGTGCCAGCTCCCCAGGACAGGGGTCGCGTGAGCAGTTCTTC.